This T cell receptor beta chain was observed in a study of blood T cell repertoires in COVID-19. About the research overall: The cDNA or gDNA used as material had been derived from T cells, B-cell-depleted T cells, or PBMCs.

This CDR3 has 16 residues. Germline CDR1 and CDR2: SGHTS and YDEGEE. The germline V and J ends were trimmed by 4 bases and 8 bases, with 21 bases remaining between them. How the authors handled the data: Reference gene primer amplification in the assay estimated nucleated cell counts. Repertoires were generated with immunoSEQ multiplex PCR, while TCRdb's copy carries only in-frame clones and drops some. V and J calls and clone size are copied from that table; D and trimming were computed from the DNA. This sample has about 150,000 clones; 70% to 85% occur once, and the top ten carry less than 30%. The genes are TRBV5-8 and TRBJ1-4; TRBD1 might be the D (6 bases). The receptor was isolated from a woman aged 55-70 years with acute or convalescent COVID-19. Sequenced input: peripheral blood. CDR3 DNA: TGTGCCAGCAGCCTGGGTACAGGGTTTAAGAAGGAAAAACTGTTTTTT. Encoded protein: CASSLGTGFKKEKLFF.